One sample yielded the 24 T cell receptor beta chains listed below, sequenced in a study of T cells in Graves' hyperthyroidism and ophthalmopathy. Researchers amplified the TCR beta CDR3 regions from RNA transcripts. In the first-round RT-PCR of the TCR CDR3, the HTBI primer set was used. TCRdb reprocessed the multiplex PCR reads via MiXCR and lists one record per CDR3 protein. The data show a few hundred thousand distinct CDR3 sequences, over 12% seen once. Sequenced material: blood. Receptors were obtained from a woman aged 50 to 60 with Graves' hyperthyroidism that later progressed to Graves' ophthalmopathy.

Written as DNA, the CDR3 is TGTGCCAGCAGCCGGACCCCCGGGACAGGGGTCTATGGCTACACCTTC. This translates into CASSRTPGTGVYGYTF. The chain couples TRBV7-2 to TRBJ1-2, with 10 bases matching TRBD1. Germline V lookup: CDR1 SGHTA, CDR2 FQGNSA. With 5 bases clipped from V and 4 bases from J, the junction kept 10 bases outside the gene matches. The CDR3 sequence is 16 residues long. Full variable domain (missing parts from reference TRBV7-2 and TRBJ1-2): GAGVSQSPSNKVTEKGKDVELRCDPISGHTALYWYRQSLGQGLEFLIYFQGNSAPDKSGLPSDRFSAERTGGSVSTLTIQRTQQEDSAVYLCASSRTPGTGVYGYTFGSGTRLTVV.

This clonotype was seen many times. The chain links TRBV28 to TRBJ2-7, with D maybe TRBD2 (6 bases). The germline V and J ends were trimmed by 3 bases and 2 bases, with 14 bases remaining between them. The CDR3 loop spans 15 amino acids. Germline CDR1 and CDR2: MDHEN and SYDVKM. DNA of the CDR3: TGTGCCAGCAGTTTGCGGAGGGGCGGGACCTACGAGCAGTACTTC. Its translation: CASSLRRGGTYEQYF.

This clonotype has a count of ten or more. The rearrangement links TRBV7-3 to TRBJ2-1; the D gene is possibly TRBD1 (7 bases). The CDR3 contains 16 residues. V shed 4 bases and J shed 4 bases, with 17 bases lying between them. CDR1 and CDR2 (germline): SGHTA, FQGTGA. CDR3 DNA: TGTGCCAGCAGCTCAGGAGGGGGCGGGTCTTACAATGAGCAGTTCTTC. This codes for CASSSGGGGSYNEQFF.

The table lists this clonotype with many counts. The rearrangement uses TRBV27 and TRBJ1-2; no clear D. Trimming pared 8 bases from V and 2 bases from J, leaving 12 bases between. Germline lookup yields CDR1 MNHEY and CDR2 SMNVEV (reference sequence). This CDR3 is 13 amino acids long. CDR3 sequence reads: CASHSKENYGYTF. The CDR3 DNA follows: TGTGCCAGCCACTCTAAGGAGAACTATGGCTACACCTTC.

This clonotype was counted many times. J is TRBJ2-1 and V is TRBV28, with 9 bases identical to TRBD2. This CDR3 contains 16 residues. The trim removed 8 bases at V and 7 bases at J, leaving 15 bases unmatched. Germline V gives CDR1 MDHEN, CDR2 SYDVKM. CDR3 sequence: CASFSFVASGMNEQFF. CDR3 nucleotides: TGTGCCAGCTTTAGTTTCGTGGCTAGCGGGATGAATGAGCAGTTCTTC.

The chain couples TRBV19 to TRBJ2-7; tentatively, D is TRBD1 (5 bases). The CDR3 runs to 12 residues. V shed 10 bases and J shed 4 bases, with 14 bases lying between them. The germline CDR1 and CDR2 sequences are LNHDA and SQIVND (reference sequence). CDR3 residues: CATGRGGYEQYF. In DNA, the CDR3 is TGTGCCACGGGTAGGGGCGGTTACGAGCAGTACTTC.

In its sample, this clonotype was seen many times. CDR3 region: CASSPRGQHNEQFF. The CDR3 bases are TGTGCCAGCAGCCCCAGAGGACAGCATAATGAGCAGTTCTTC. The chain employs TRBV7-9 and TRBJ2-1, with a tentative D call TRBD1 (6 bases). This CDR3 is 14 amino acids long. The germline gives CDR1 SEHNR, CDR2 FQNEAQ (reference sequence). Between the trimmed V and J ends, which lost 5 bases and 7 bases, there was a span of 15 bases.

The table lists this clonotype with a few counts. This may come from a read error, since a much larger clone is one base off. This rearrangement joins TRBV28 to TRBJ2-7; a weak D match, TRBD2 (5 bases). Trimming took 4 bases from V and 10 from J, leaving 14 bases between them. This CDR3 comprises 12 residues. Germline assignment: CDR1 MDHEN and CDR2 SYDVKM. CDR3 bases: TGTGCCAGCAGTTCCGTGAGGGCCGATCAGTACTTC. This codes for CASSSVRADQYF.

This clonotype was seen at least ten times. The chain couples TRBV10-3 to TRBJ2-2; D is perhaps TRBD1 (6 bases). The CDR3 consists of 15 residues. V lost 6 bases and J lost 3, with 14 bases in between. Germline CDR1 ENHRY, CDR2 SYGVKD. This CDR3 reads CAISLSGVDTGELFF. CDR3 coding DNA: TGTGCCATCAGCCTCTCAGGGGTCGACACCGGGGAGCTGTTTTTT.

In this sample, this clonotype turned up a few times. This rearrangement joins TRBV3-1 to TRBJ2-7, with 7 bases matching TRBD1. From germline, CDR1 is LGHDT and CDR2 YNNKEL (reference sequence). J lost 5 bases, V lost 4 bases, and 8 bases had no gene match. CDR3 length equals 14 residues. CDR3 in amino acids: CASSPRQGFHEQYF. The CDR3 region has the DNA TGTGCCAGCAGCCCCAGACAGGGTTTCCACGAGCAGTACTTC.

This clonotype was detected a few times. The V call is TRBV9, the J call TRBJ2-5, with D unclear. CDR3 length: 19 residues. Germline-derived CDR1 and CDR2 are SGDLS and YYNGEE. V lost 4 bases and J 4 bases, leaving 29 bases between the germline ends. The CDR3 DNA sequence: TGTGCCAGCAGCCCCGGCCTCGGAGCCGCCGCAGATACAAGAGAGACCCAGTACTTC. Amino acids: CASSPGLGAAADTRETQYF.

This clonotype has at least ten counts. The rearrangement uses TRBV7-8 and TRBJ2-3; TRBD2 matches at 13 bases. Germline V gives CDR1 SGHVS, CDR2 FQNEAQ. Losses at the gene ends were 4 bases for V and 7 bases for J; bases not matched to a gene: 5. CDR3 length: 15 residues. In DNA form, the CDR3 reads TGTGCCAGCAGCTCAGGGACTAGCGGGACGAATACGCAGTATTTT. Its protein product is CASSSGTSGTNTQYF.

This clonotype was seen at least ten times. The rearrangement uses TRBV10-3 and TRBJ1-4; D is undetermined. Trimming stripped 3 bases from V and 4 bases from J, with 6 bases between. The CDR3 spans 13 residues. Germline CDR1 ENHRY, CDR2 SYGVKD. CDR3 protein: CAISEQLNEKLFF. As DNA, the CDR3 is TGTGCCATCAGTGAACAACTTAATGAAAAACTGTTTTTT.

The chain is built from TRBV6-1 and TRBJ2-2; TRBD2 might be the D (5 bases). Trimming took off 7 bases at V and 4 bases at J, with 10 bases between the two ends. The CDR3 spans 13 residues. The V gene's germline CDR1 is MNHNS and CDR2 SASEGT. CDR3 sequence reads: CASTRAGTGELFF. DNA of the CDR3: TGTGCCAGCACGAGGGCGGGCACCGGGGAGCTGTTTTTT.

This clonotype was recorded at least ten times. The chain recombines TRBV6-2 or TRBV6-3 with TRBJ1-1; 8 bases fit TRBD1. Looked up from germline, CDR1 is MNHEY and CDR2 is SVGEGT. The CDR3 sequence is 14 residues long. With 5 bases clipped from V and 1 base from J, the junction kept 3 bases outside the gene matches. The CDR3 protein is CASSLDRANTEAFF. CDR3 bases: TGTGCCAGCAGTCTGGACAGGGCGAACACTGAAGCTTTCTTT.

The chain is built from TRBV9 and TRBJ2-3; no clear D. The CDR3 spans 13 residues. V lost 2 bases, J lost 0 bases, and 4 bases lay in between. Germline V gene data show CDR1 as SGDLS and CDR2 as YYNGEE. The CDR3 DNA follows: TGTGCCAGCAGCGTCTGGAGCACAGATACGCAGTATTTT. It is translated as CASSVWSTDTQYF.

Ten or more counts support this clonotype. This chain links TRBV28 with TRBJ1-4, with D possibly TRBD1 on 6 matching bases. CDR3 size: 14 residues. Trimming removed 2 bases from V and 7 bases from J, with 11 bases in between. In germline, CDR1 is MDHEN, CDR2 SYDVKM. CDR3 sequence (DNA): TGTGCCAGCAGTTTAAGCCAACAGGGTGAAAAACTGTTTTTT. Protein: CASSLSQQGEKLFF.

This clonotype was seen only a few times. The V call is TRBV19, the J call TRBJ2-2; D is undetermined. The CDR3 sequence is 13 residues long. V lost 3 bases to trimming and J lost 6 bases, with 8 bases between them. Germline V lookup: CDR1 LNHDA, CDR2 SQIVND (reference sequence). Written as DNA, the CDR3 is TGTGCCAGTAGTATCCCGTTCGCCGGGGAGCTGTTTTTT. Translated: CASSIPFAGELFF.

There are many counts of this clonotype. V gene TRBV27 combines with J gene TRBJ2-3; D unclear. Germline V lookup: CDR1 MNHEY, CDR2 SMNVEV (reference sequence). The CDR3 runs 17 residues. V was pared by 7 bases and J by 4 bases, with 24 bases between. The CDR3 nucleotides read TGTGCCAGCACGAACGGGTCCCCGATATCCAGCGCAGATACGCAGTATTTT. This translates into CASTNGSPISSADTQYF.

The chain uses TRBV9 and TRBJ1-5, with 7 bases that match TRBD1. The V gene's germline CDR1 is SGDLS and CDR2 YYNGEE. V lost 3 bases to trimming and J lost 4 bases; unmatched junction nucleotides: 13. This CDR3 contains 17 residues. The CDR3: CASSEGGGTAYNQPQHF. In nucleotides, the CDR3 is TGTGCCAGCAGCGAGGGAGGTGGGACAGCCTATAATCAGCCCCAGCATTTT.

This clonotype was counted many times. The V gene is TRBV30, the J gene TRBJ1-1; no clear D. V lost 4 bases and J 0 bases, leaving 3 bases between the germline ends. This CDR3 has 11 residues. From germline, CDR1 is GTSNPN and CDR2 SVGIG (reference sequence). CDR3 nucleotides: TGTGCCTGGAAAGTGAACACTGAAGCTTTCTTT. Its translation: CAWKVNTEAFF.

This clonotype was counted ten times or more. This sequence joins TRBV20-1 and TRBJ2-7; tentative D call: TRBD2 (5 bases). CDR3 size: 13 residues. Germline lookup yields CDR1 DFQATT and CDR2 SNEGSKA (reference sequence). V was shortened by 5 bases and J by 2 bases, with 13 bases between the two germline ends. The CDR3 DNA is TGCAGTGCTTGGGAGACACAGACCTACGAGCAGTACTTC. This translates into CSAWETQTYEQYF.

This clonotype was seen ten or more times. J is TRBJ1-4 and V is TRBV5-1; TRBD1 aligns across 8 bases. V lost 4 bases, J lost 6 bases, and 8 bases stayed unmatched. CDR1 SGHRS and CDR2 YFSETQ come from the germline V gene. CDR3 length: 15 amino acids. The CDR3 region is CASSGQGKEDEKLFF. The CDR3 DNA is TGCGCCAGCAGCGGACAGGGTAAAGAGGATGAAAAACTGTTTTTT. The whole variable domain, filled in from reference TRBV5-1 and TRBJ1-4, reads KAGVTQTPRYLIKTRGQQVTLSCSPISGHRSVSWYQQTPGQGLQFLFEYFSETQRNKGNFPGRFSGRQFSNSRSEMNVSTLELGDSALYLCASSGQGKEDEKLFFGSGTQLSVL.

In this sample, this clonotype turned up many times. V gene TRBV13 combines with J gene TRBJ2-1; 8 nucleotides agree with TRBD2. Trimming took 4 bases from V and 2 from J; bases not matched to a gene: 7. The CDR3 consists of 16 residues. Germline-derived CDR1 and CDR2 are PRHDT and FYEKMQ (reference sequence). CDR3 in DNA: TGTGCCAGCAGCTCGAGAGCGGGAGCTACCTACAATGAGCAGTTCTTC. Residues: CASSSRAGATYNEQFF.